The rows below give T cell receptor beta chains drawn from one sample of a study of shared clonotypes between healthy human individuals. The assay was immunoSEQ multiplex PCR, and TCRdb's table has in-frame clones only and misses some. The table has roughly 2 million clones, 90% to 95% seen once. The specimen was naive CD4+ T cells sorted from blood. These receptors were obtained from a man aged 18-30 years in good health. Each CDR3 is given with its conserved first and last residue.

v_gene	j_gene	CDR3aa
TRBV19	TRBJ2-4	CASSIYWYSGEGNIQYF
TRBV6-6	TRBJ1-6	CASSPLDRVNSPLHF
TRBV5-4	TRBJ2-7	CASSLGTSGGTYEQYF
TRBV27	TRBJ2-7	CASSSVQGMYEQYF
TRBV10-3	TRBJ2-1	CAISEGAGQFF
TRBV5-3	TRBJ2-7	CAPGGAPTYEQYF
TRBV30	TRBJ2-1	CAWSVRLDEQFF
TRBV9	TRBJ2-3	CASSVVGADTQYF
TRBV10-3	TRBJ1-5	CAIRGTADQPQHF
TRBV28	TRBJ2-3	CASRASLGQGTDTQYF
TRBV19	TRBJ2-1	CASSIKVYNEQFF
TRBV7-9	TRBJ2-2	CASSIRQGPGFF
TRBV5-1	TRBJ2-7	CASSLAGWGRGSYEQYF
TRBV4-1	TRBJ2-3	CASSQAMGSPSSDTQYF
TRBV28	TRBJ2-7	CASSSEGLREGAHEQYF
TRBV14	TRBJ2-7	CASSPGTGSYEQYF
TRBV7-2	TRBJ1-2	CASSPYNYGYTF
TRBV4-1	TRBJ1-4	CASSRRTQGTNEKLFF
TRBV5-5	TRBJ2-5	CASSRDSLLETQYF
TRBV7-6	TRBJ2-7	CASSLAPDGSYEQYF
TRBV2	TRBJ2-1	CASTQERWGYNEQFF
TRBV7-2	TRBJ2-2	CASSLGLVPGELFF
TRBV6-1	TRBJ2-1	CASSIQGSSYNEQFF
TRBV6-1	TRBJ2-7	CASSEGSLGRNYEQYF
TRBV29-1	TRBJ2-3	CSVVKSGRADTQYF
TRBV28	TRBJ2-7	CASSFMFGSGYEQYF
TRBV5-6	TRBJ1-2	CASSLDAGGYTF
TRBV19	TRBJ1-5	CASSIVRSNQPQHF
TRBV19	TRBJ2-7	CASRPQGDPYEQYF
TRBV28	TRBJ1-1	CASSLSSGEAFF
TRBV10-3	TRBJ1-2	CASEPTGTVTYGYTF
TRBV18	TRBJ1-6	CASSPEGGSGSPLHF
TRBV11-2	TRBJ1-6	CASSLSSYSPLHF
TRBV6-1	TRBJ1-2	CASSAGGINYGYTF
TRBV2	TRBJ1-2	CASKTNFHGYTF
TRBV5-1	TRBJ2-7	CASSLGSSGYSYEQYF
TRBV7-9	TRBJ1-5	CASSLDRVDQPQHF
TRBV18	TRBJ2-1	CASSNLAGSYNEQFF
TRBV6-1	TRBJ1-1	CASSEVAGGVYTEAFF
TRBV18	TRBJ1-4	CASSPLFPTNEKLFF